The 8 T cell receptor beta chains listed next were all sequenced from one sample in a study of blood T cell repertoires in COVID-19. Data came from immunoSEQ multiplex PCR; TCRdb stores just in-frame clones and leaves some out. The top ten hold about 1.8% of the sample, which has around 300,000 clones, roughly 89% seen once. The specimen sequenced was PBMCs or T cells enriched from blood (not recorded which). The source of these receptors is a woman aged 40 to 55 who had recovered from COVID-19.

The gene calls are TRBV2 and TRBJ1-2; possible D gene TRBD1, 6 bases. Trimming shortened V by 6 bases and J by 2 bases, and 16 bases separated the two germline ends. The CDR3 runs 15 residues. From germline, CDR1 is SNHLY and CDR2 FYNNEI. The CDR3 sequence: CASRKDQGKNYGYTF. Here the CDR3 DNA reads TGTGCCAGCAGAAAAGATCAGGGGAAAAACTATGGCTACACCTTC.

The rearrangement uses TRBV15 and TRBJ1-5; D perhaps matches TRBD1 (6 bases). Between the trimmed V and J ends, which lost 0 bases and 5 bases, there was a span of 11 bases. The germline gives CDR1 LNHNV, CDR2 YYDKDF (reference sequence). The CDR3 extends over 15 amino acids. The CDR3 sequence: CATSRDLKGDQPQHF. CDR3 sequence (DNA): TGTGCCACCAGCAGAGATCTTAAGGGGGATCAGCCCCAGCATTTT.

CDR3 DNA: TGTGCCAGCAGTGAAAGGACAGCGACTAATTCACCCCTCCACTTT. This gives the protein CASSERTATNSPLHF. The chain uses TRBV2 and TRBJ1-6, with TRBD1 as a possible D gene (6 bases). Trimming shortened V by 2 bases and J by 6 bases, and 11 bases separated the two germline ends. CDR1 and CDR2 (germline): SNHLY, FYNNEI. This CDR3 has 15 residues.

V gene TRBV5-4 combines with J gene TRBJ1-1; 8 bases are a match to TRBD1. This CDR3 has 15 amino acids. With V trimmed by 2 bases and J by 1 base, 4 bases remained unmatched. CDR1 is SGHNT and CDR2 is YYREEE in the germline V gene (reference sequence). CDR3 nucleotides: TGTGCCAGCAGCTTAGCACAGGGGGGGAACACTGAAGCTTTCTTT. Its protein product is CASSLAQGGNTEAFF. Full variable domain (remainder filled in from reference TRBV5-4 and TRBJ1-1): ETGVTQSPTHLIKTRGQQVTLRCSSQSGHNTVSWYQQALGQGPQFIFQYYREEENGRGNFPPRFSGLQFPNYSSELNVNALELDDSALYLCASSLAQGGNTEAFFGQGTRLTVV.

This sequence joins TRBV2 and TRBJ2-5; D unresolved. The germline V gene has CDR1 SNHLY and CDR2 FYNNEI. The CDR3 totals 14 residues. V lost 1 base and J 3 bases, leaving 9 bases between the germline ends. Here the CDR3 DNA reads TGTGCCAGCAGTGAAGTACGAGGAGAAGAGACCCAGTACTTC. This sequence encodes CASSEVRGEETQYF.

The rearrangement links TRBV24-1 to TRBJ2-7, with 8 bases lining up with TRBD1. The V and J ends lost 5 bases and 5 bases, in that order; junction bases with no gene match: 7. CDR3 length equals 14 residues. Germline assignment: CDR1 KGHDR and CDR2 SFDVKD. CDR3 DNA sequence: TGTGCCACCAGTGCCGGACAGGGTGCGGACGAGCAGTACTTC. Encoded protein: CATSAGQGADEQYF.

This chain links TRBV5-6 with TRBJ1-3; 10 positions agree with TRBD1. Per germline, CDR1 SGHDT and CDR2 YYEEEE. V lost 4 bases and J lost 3; bases outside the gene matches: 13. This CDR3 comprises 18 residues. CDR3 sequence (DNA): TGTGCCAGCAGCCTCCCGACAGGGGGCTCAGAGTTTGGAAACACCATATATTTT. It translates to CASSLPTGGSEFGNTIYF.

The chain is built from TRBV23-1 and TRBJ1-4; 10 bases align to TRBD1. TRBV23-1 is labeled an ORF, and its function is uncertain. The CDR3 totals 18 residues. J was trimmed by 1 base and V by 2 bases; bases with no gene match: 7. CDR3 region: CASSQQTGGEGTNEKLFF. DNA for the CDR3: TGCGCCAGCAGTCAACAGACAGGGGGCGAAGGAACTAATGAAAAACTGTTTTTT.